The 27 T cell receptor beta chains below were found in one sample sequenced in a study of CD8+CD57+ T cells in acquired aplastic anemia (dated by TCRdb to the late 2010s). Patients chosen for sequencing had shown expansion of CD8+CD57+ cells by flow cytometry. The sequencer was an Illumina HiSeq 2000. Genomic DNA was used as template for profiling of TCR beta VDJ combinations and CDR3 sequences. The public reads were run again by TCRdb, first through fastp at Q25 and then through MiXCR, and only productive beta chains were kept. Rows with one shared CDR3 protein collapse into an entry with the most common genes and DNA. In all, the sample holds 450,000 to 550,000 distinct CDR3 sequences, and around 30% of those were seen once. Together, the top ten hold roughly 0.89% of the sample. The specimen was sorted CD4+, CD8+, or CD8+CD57+ T cells (not recorded which) from PBMCs. The receptor source for this set is a human donor with aplastic anemia.

This chain joins TRBV19 and TRBJ1-2; 7 bases fit TRBD1. Per the germline V gene, CDR1 is LNHDA and CDR2 is SQIVND (reference sequence). The V segment lost 8 bases and the J segment 8 bases; nucleotides outside the gene matches: 20. The CDR3 has 16 residues. CDR3 amino acids: CASFSRTGHPVRGYTF. The CDR3, as DNA: TGTGCCAGTTTTTCCAGGACAGGACACCCCGTCAGAGGCTACACCTTC.

The chain has TRBV20-1 and TRBJ1-1; a weak D match, TRBD1 (5 bases). The germline CDR1 and CDR2 sequences are DFQATT and SNEGSKA (reference sequence). The V and J ends lost 6 bases and 5 bases respectively, with 16 bases between them. The CDR3 has 13 residues. In DNA form, the CDR3 reads TGCAGTGCCTCTCGGGGGTCATCAACTGAAGCTTTCTTT. It is translated as CSASRGSSTEAFF.

The V gene is TRBV5-6, the J gene TRBJ1-1, with TRBD1 as a possible D gene (6 bases). This CDR3 has 14 amino acids. Germline lookup yields CDR1 SGHDT and CDR2 YYEEEE. V lost 3 bases and J lost 6, with 15 bases in between. CDR3 protein: CASSWVRQAPEAFF. The DNA for the CDR3 is TGTGCCAGCAGCTGGGTTAGACAGGCCCCTGAAGCTTTCTTT.

This clonotype was found a few times. The V and J genes are TRBV20-1 and TRBJ1-3; D ambiguous. CDR1 DFQATT and CDR2 SNEGSKA come from the germline V gene (reference sequence). The ends were cut back, 0 bases at V and 0 bases at J, with 6 bases in the middle. This CDR3 comprises 14 residues. CDR3 loop: CSARERVSGNTIYF. For the CDR3, the DNA is TGCAGTGCTAGAGAGCGGGTCTCTGGAAACACCATATATTTT.

In its sample, this clonotype was seen many times. The V call is TRBV7-3, the J call TRBJ1-1; D gene unclear. Germline V CDR1 and CDR2: SGHTA, FQGTGA. V lost 3 bases, J lost 1 base, and 6 bases lay in between. CDR3 length: 13 residues. As DNA, the CDR3 is TGTGCCAGCAGCTTCACCAGGAACACTGAAGCTTTCTTT. It specifies CASSFTRNTEAFF.

This clonotype occurred a few times. Relative to the germline gene, one junction end is altered; a read error may explain this. The rearrangement joins TRBV7-8 to TRBJ2-7; TRBD2 is a possible D gene (5 bases). Germline V CDR1 and CDR2: SGHVS, FQNEAQ. CDR3 size: 15 residues. In DNA, the CDR3 is TGTGCCAGCAGCTTAGTGTTGGGGAGCTCCTACGGGCAGTACTTC. The encoded protein is CASSLVLGSSYGQYF.

In its sample, this clonotype was seen many times. This sequence joins TRBV9 and TRBJ2-1; D unresolved. The V and J ends lost 0 bases and 8 bases respectively, with 3 bases between them. In germline, CDR1 is SGDLS, CDR2 YYNGEE. This CDR3 has 11 residues. This CDR3 is CASSVEDEQFF. For the CDR3, the DNA is TGTGCCAGCAGCGTAGAGGATGAGCAGTTCTTC.

This sequence joins TRBV5-4 and TRBJ2-7; TRBD1 matches at 9 bases. V gave up 0 bases and J gave up 0 bases; unmatched junction bases: 10. CDR3 length: 18 amino acids. Germline values: CDR1 SGHNT, CDR2 YYREEE (reference sequence). CDR3 bases: TGTGCCAGCAGCTTGGGCGGGTGGGGGGACAGGGCCTCCTACGAGCAGTACTTC. Protein product: CASSLGGWGDRASYEQYF.

Notes on this clonotype: This may come from a read error, since a much larger clone is one base off. The chain recombines TRBV2 with TRBJ2-5; the D call may be TRBD1 or TRBD2 (5 bases each). CDR3 length equals 14 residues. CDR1 SNHLY and CDR2 FYNNEI come from the germline V gene. Trimming removed 5 bases from V and 7 bases from J, with 17 bases in between. CDR3 bases: TGTGCCAGCAGTACCGGGGCAGGGCATGGGACCCAGTACTTC. It translates to CASSTGAGHGTQYF.

This sequence joins TRBV7-9 and TRBJ1-4; D ambiguous. This CDR3 is built from 15 residues. The germline V and J ends were trimmed by 4 bases and 5 bases, with 14 bases remaining between them. Germline lookup yields CDR1 SEHNR and CDR2 FQNEAQ (reference sequence). CDR3 residues: CASSSEGTRNEKLFF. The CDR3 nucleotides are TGTGCCAGCAGCTCGGAGGGTACACGAAATGAAAAACTGTTTTTT.

There are a few counts of this clonotype. A much larger clonotype is one base distant, so this may be a read error. The genes are TRBV20-1 and TRBJ1-2, with unresolved D. V shed 8 bases and J shed 3 bases, with 22 bases lying between them. This CDR3 is built from 15 residues. The germline CDR1 and CDR2 sequences are DFQATT and SNEGSKA (reference sequence). The CDR3 loop is CSSSEESGMYYGYTF. The CDR3 coding sequence is TGCAGTTCTTCCGAGGAGTCCGGGATGTACTATGGCTACACCTTC.

The chain recombines TRBV2 with TRBJ2-3; TRBD1 aligns across 12 bases. The CDR3 spans 16 residues. Germline V gives CDR1 SNHLY, CDR2 FYNNEI. J gave up 4 bases and V 1 base, and 3 bases lay outside the gene matches. The CDR3 nucleotides read TGTGCCAGCAGTGAAGGCGGGACAGGGGGCGCAGATACGCAGTATTTT. Translated: CASSEGGTGGADTQYF.

CDR3 residues: CASSYSSGQGSYEQYF. The CDR3 DNA sequence: TGTGCCAGCAGTTACTCGTCCGGACAGGGGTCCTACGAGCAGTACTTC. The chain employs TRBV6-5 and TRBJ2-7; 9 bases align to TRBD1. Germline V gene lookup returns CDR1 MNHEY and CDR2 SVGAGI. J gave up 1 base and V 0 bases, and 4 bases lay outside the gene matches. The CDR3 covers 16 residues.

This chain joins TRBV19 and TRBJ1-6; 7 bases align to TRBD1. Trimming took 7 bases from V and 10 from J; bases not matched to a gene: 13. The length of the CDR3 is 15 residues. Germline V gene lookup returns CDR1 LNHDA and CDR2 SQIVND (reference sequence). The CDR3 DNA sequence: TGTGCCAGTATAGACCACATACTACAGGGGTCACCCCTCCACTTT. Translated: CASIDHILQGSPLHF.

The chain combines TRBV19 with TRBJ1-1; 9 positions agree with TRBD1. V dropped 7 bases and J dropped 3; count of bases not matched to a gene: 9. Germline CDR1 and CDR2: LNHDA and SQIVND (reference sequence). This CDR3 is built from 15 residues. In DNA, the CDR3 is TGTGCCAGTAAATTTATAACAGGGGGCTACACTGAAGCTTTCTTT. The encoded protein is CASKFITGGYTEAFF.

In this sample, this clonotype turned up many times. The chain links TRBV2 to TRBJ1-5; 9 bases line up with TRBD1. The CDR3 covers 16 residues. Germline CDR1 is SNHLY and CDR2 is FYNNEI. J was trimmed by 2 bases and V by 6 bases; bases with no gene match: 8. This CDR3 reads CASSPIGTGRNQPQHF. CDR3 DNA sequence: TGTGCCAGCAGCCCCATCGGGACAGGGCGCAATCAGCCCCAGCATTTT. Looking up the rest from reference TRBV2 and TRBJ1-5 gives the full variable domain: EPEVTQTPSHQVTQMGQEVILRCVPISNHLYFYWYRQILGQKVEFLVSFYNNEISEKSEIFDDQFSVERPDGSNFTLKIRSTKLEDSAMYFCASSPIGTGRNQPQHFGDGTRLSIL.

The genes are TRBV2 and TRBJ2-1, with 8 nucleotides matching TRBD2. From germline, CDR1 is SNHLY and CDR2 FYNNEI. V shed 8 bases and J 9 bases; nucleotides not matched to a gene: 15. The CDR3 contains 15 residues. This CDR3 reads CASALLAALVAEQFF. DNA of the CDR3: TGTGCCAGCGCTTTACTAGCGGCCCTTGTGGCTGAGCAGTTCTTC.

This clonotype was detected ten times or more. CDR3 nucleotides: TGCAGCGTTGAACGACAGAAGAACACTGAAGCTTTCTTT. Its protein product is CSVERQKNTEAFF. The J gene is TRBJ1-1, the V gene TRBV29-1; possibly TRBD1 for D (5 bases). CDR3 length equals 13 residues. V gave up 2 bases and J gave up 1 base, with 8 bases separating them. From germline, CDR1 is SQVTM and CDR2 ANQGSEA.

Concerning this clonotype itself: The junction and the germline gene differ at one end; a read error may be behind it. This chain connects TRBV20-1 to TRBJ1-3; D is undetermined. Germline V lookup: CDR1 DFQATT, CDR2 SNEGSKA (reference sequence). The CDR3 length is 13 residues. The CDR3 DNA follows: TGCAGTGCTGTGGCCGCAACTGGTAACACCATATATTTT. The encoded protein is CSAVAATGNTIYF.

Worth noting for this clonotype: The junction shows a germline mismatch at one end, possibly a read error. Written as DNA, the CDR3 is TGCGCCAGCGGCTTGGGGGGACAGGACTATGGCTACACCTTC. Its protein product is CASGLGGQDYGYTF. This sequence joins TRBV5-1 and TRBJ1-2; 8 bases align to TRBD1. CDR3 length: 14 amino acids. Germline V CDR1 and CDR2: SGHRS, YFSETQ.

The chain has TRBV12-3 or TRBV12-4 and TRBJ2-2; D may be TRBD1 (6 bases). The CDR3 contains 16 residues. Between the trimmed V and J ends, which lost 2 bases and 0 bases, there was a span of 10 bases. The DNA for the CDR3 is TGTGCCAGCAGTTTACCGGGACACGCGAACACCGGGGAGCTGTTTTTT. Amino acids: CASSLPGHANTGELFF.

In its sample, this clonotype was seen many times. V is TRBV25-1 and J is TRBJ1-2; 9 bases match TRBD1. The junction had 3 bases not matched to a gene; V was cut back by 4 bases and J by 0 bases. Germline lookup yields CDR1 MGHDK and CDR2 SYGVNS. The CDR3 loop spans 15 amino acids. The CDR3 region has the DNA TGTGCCAGCAGTGTGGGGACAGGGCCTAACTATGGCTACACCTTC. Its protein product is CASSVGTGPNYGYTF.

CDR3 residues: CASSGGQGLGYVGYTF. The CDR3 DNA is TGTGCCAGCAGTGGGGGACAGGGGCTCGGCTATGTGGGCTACACCTTC. V and J are TRBV25-1 and TRBJ1-2, with TRBD1 matching over 10 bases. Per germline, CDR1 MGHDK and CDR2 SYGVNS. Trimming removed 4 bases from V and 8 bases from J; junction bases left unmatched: 13. The CDR3 is 16 amino acids.

This clonotype appeared a few times. The genes are TRBV20-1 and TRBJ2-1; possibly TRBD2 for D (6 bases). The CDR3 covers 16 residues. Per germline, CDR1 DFQATT and CDR2 SNEGSKA (reference sequence). V dropped 3 bases and J dropped 0 bases, with 15 bases sitting between them. DNA for the CDR3: TGCAGTGCTAGTTACGAGCGGGCCAGCTCCTACAATGAGCAGTTCTTC. This gives the protein CSASYERASSYNEQFF.

The chain uses TRBV27 and TRBJ2-7; TRBD2 might be the D (6 bases). The CDR3 consists of 15 residues. Germline V gives CDR1 MNHEY, CDR2 SMNVEV (reference sequence). V was shortened by 3 bases and J by 0 bases, with 12 bases between the two germline ends. The CDR3 bases are TGTGCCAGCAGTTTTGGCGGGGATAGCTCCTACGAGCAGTACTTC. This translates into CASSFGGDSSYEQYF.

The rearrangement links TRBV6-1 to TRBJ2-3; TRBD1 is a possible D gene (6 bases). The CDR3 runs 17 residues. The germline V and J ends were trimmed by 5 bases and 4 bases, with 22 bases remaining between them. Germline V gene lookup returns CDR1 MNHNS and CDR2 SASEGT. CDR3 amino acids: CASSPRITGIIADTQYF. Here the CDR3 DNA reads TGTGCCAGCAGTCCCCGAATTACAGGGATCATAGCAGATACGCAGTATTTT.

The chain carries TRBV5-4 and TRBJ1-3, with D possibly TRBD1 on 5 matching bases. V was cut by 2 bases and J by 0 bases, with 15 bases left in between. The CDR3 contains 17 residues. Germline-derived CDR1 and CDR2 are SGHNT and YYREEE (reference sequence). CDR3 amino acids: CASSFLGGTSSGNTIYF. CDR3 DNA sequence: TGTGCCAGCAGCTTCCTAGGAGGGACCTCCTCTGGAAACACCATATATTTT. Full variable domain (remainder filled in from reference TRBV5-4 and TRBJ1-3): ETGVTQSPTHLIKTRGQQVTLRCSSQSGHNTVSWYQQALGQGPQFIFQYYREEENGRGNFPPRFSGLQFPNYSSELNVNALELDDSALYLCASSFLGGTSSGNTIYFGEGSWLTVV.